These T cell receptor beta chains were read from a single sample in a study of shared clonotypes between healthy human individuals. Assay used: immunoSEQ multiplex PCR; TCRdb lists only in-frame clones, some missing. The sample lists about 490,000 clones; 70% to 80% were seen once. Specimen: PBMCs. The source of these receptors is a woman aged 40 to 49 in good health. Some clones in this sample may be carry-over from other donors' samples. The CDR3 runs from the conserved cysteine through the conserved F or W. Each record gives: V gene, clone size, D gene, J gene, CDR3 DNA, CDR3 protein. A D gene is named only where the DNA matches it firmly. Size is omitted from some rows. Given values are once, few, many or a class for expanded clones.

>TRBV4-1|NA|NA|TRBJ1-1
TGCGCCAGCAGCCAAAGTCCAGGAGTGAACACTGAAGCTTTCTTT
CASSQSPGVNTEAFF
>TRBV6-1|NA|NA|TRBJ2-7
TGTGCCAGCACCAATCTCAGTGACGAGCAGTACTTC
CASTNLSDEQYF
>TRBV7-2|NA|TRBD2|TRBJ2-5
TGTGCCAGCAGCTTGGCGGGAGGGGGAGAGACCCAGTACTTC
CASSLAGGGETQYF
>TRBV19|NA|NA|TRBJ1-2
TGTGCCAGTAGCTGGGACACGGCTAACTATGGCTACACCTTC
CASSWDTANYGYTF
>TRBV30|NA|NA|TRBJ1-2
TGTGCCTGGAGTAACAATTTACGGGGGGCGGAGGGCTACACCTTC
CAWSNNLRGAEGYTF
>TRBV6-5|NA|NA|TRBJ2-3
TGTGCCAGCCTGGCTTCGAGCACAGATACGCAGTATTTT
CASLASSTDTQYF
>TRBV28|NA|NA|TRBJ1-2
TGTGCCAGCAGTCCCCTGGCTAACTATGGCTACACCTTC
CASSPLANYGYTF
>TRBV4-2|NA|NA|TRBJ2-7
TGTGCCAGCAGCTTGTTCGGGAGTCCCCACGAGCAGTACTTC
CASSLFGSPHEQYF
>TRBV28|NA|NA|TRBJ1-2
TGTGCCAGCAGTTCCTGGACGGAAAACTATGGCTACACCTTC
CASSSWTENYGYTF
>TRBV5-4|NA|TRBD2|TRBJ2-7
TGTGCCAGCAGCCCAGCGGGACTGAGCTCCTACGAGCAGTACTTC
CASSPAGLSSYEQYF
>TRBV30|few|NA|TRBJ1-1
TGTGCCTGGAGTCAAGGGTACACTGAAGCTTTCTTT
CAWSQGYTEAFF
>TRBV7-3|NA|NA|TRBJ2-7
TGTGCCAGCAGCCAAATTCGGGACACTCCCCAAGGGAGCTACGAGCAGTACTTC
CASSQIRDTPQGSYEQYF
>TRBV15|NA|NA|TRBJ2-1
TGTGCCACCAGCAGAGATCAGGGAAGAAATGAGCAGTTCTTC
CATSRDQGRNEQFF
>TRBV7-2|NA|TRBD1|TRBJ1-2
TGTGCCAGCAGTATTGCAGGGGGTTATGGCTACACCTTC
CASSIAGGYGYTF
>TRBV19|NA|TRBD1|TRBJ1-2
TGTGCCAGTAGTGCCAAACAGGGGGCCAACTATGGCTACACCTTC
CASSAKQGANYGYTF
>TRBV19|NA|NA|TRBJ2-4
TGTGCCAGTAGTATGGTGGGGAACATTCAGTACTTC
CASSMVGNIQYF
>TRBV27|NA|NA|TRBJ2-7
TGTGCCAGCAGTCCCCCGGGGGTTACCAACGAGCAGTACTTC
CASSPPGVTNEQYF
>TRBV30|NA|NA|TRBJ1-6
TGTGCCTGGGAGGGGAGTAACTCCCTTAATTCACCCCTCCACTTT
CAWEGSNSLNSPLHF
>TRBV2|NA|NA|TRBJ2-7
TGTGCCAGCAGTTATGACGGCTACGAGCAGTACTTC
CASSYDGYEQYF
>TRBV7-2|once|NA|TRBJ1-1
TGTGCCAGCAGCTTGTTTCATATGAACACTGAAGCTTTCTTT
CASSLFHMNTEAFF
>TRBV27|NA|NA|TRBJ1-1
TGTGCCAGCAGCCGCGGCAGGGCTGTAACTGAAGCTTTCTTT
CASSRGRAVTEAFF
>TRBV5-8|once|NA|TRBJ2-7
TGTGCCAGCAGGAAGAAGGGGGGCTCCTACGAGCAGTACTTC
CASRKKGGSYEQYF
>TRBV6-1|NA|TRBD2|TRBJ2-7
TGTGCCAGCAGTGAAGGCGCGGGAGGGGGCTACGAGCAGTACTTC
CASSEGAGGGYEQYF
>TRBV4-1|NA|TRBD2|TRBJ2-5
TGCGCCAGCAGCCAATCTAGCGGGAGGGTTGAAGAGACCCAGTACTTC
CASSQSSGRVEETQYF
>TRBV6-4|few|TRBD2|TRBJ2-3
TGTGCCAGCAGTGACGCAGCGGGAGCGGTAGATACGCAGTATTTT
CASSDAAGAVDTQYF
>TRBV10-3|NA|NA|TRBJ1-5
TGTGCCATCAGTGACAGCTCTAACAATCAGCCCCAGCATTTT
CAISDSSNNQPQHF
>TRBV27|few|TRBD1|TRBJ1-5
TGTGCCAGCAGTCTTGCGGGACAGACAAATCAGCCCCAGCATTTT
CASSLAGQTNQPQHF
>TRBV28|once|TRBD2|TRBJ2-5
TGTGCCAGCAGCTCTTGGGAGGGGCGAGAGACCCAGTACTTC
CASSSWEGRETQYF
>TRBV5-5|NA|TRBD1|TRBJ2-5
TGTGCCAGCAGAGGCGGCAGGGGGTGGGAGACCCAGTACTTC
CASRGGRGWETQYF
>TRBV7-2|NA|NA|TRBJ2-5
TGTGCCAGCAGACGGACAAACTCCCAAGAGACCCAGTACTTC
CASRRTNSQETQYF
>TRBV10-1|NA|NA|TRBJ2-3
TGCGCCAGCAGTGCCCGGGCTGCAGATACGCAGTATTTT
CASSARAADTQYF
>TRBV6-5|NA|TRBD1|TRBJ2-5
TGTGCCAGCAGCAACGGACAGGGGGCGAGGACCCAGTACTTC
CASSNGQGARTQYF
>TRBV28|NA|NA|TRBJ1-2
TGTGCCAGCAGTTCCCCGCCAGCCTATGGCTACACCTTC
CASSSPPAYGYTF
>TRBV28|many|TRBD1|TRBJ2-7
TGTGCCAGCAGTCAGGACAGGGGGAAGGGAGAGCAGTACTTC
CASSQDRGKGEQYF
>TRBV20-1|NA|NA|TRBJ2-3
TGCAGTGCTAGCCTGGCAGAGACGCAGTATTTT
CSASLAETQYF
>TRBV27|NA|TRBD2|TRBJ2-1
TGTGCCAGCAGTCTCAACTCCGGACTAGCGGGACTCAATGAGCAGTTCTTC
CASSLNSGLAGLNEQFF
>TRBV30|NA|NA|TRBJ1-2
TGTGCCTGGAGTGTTAGTGGTGGCTACACCTTC
CAWSVSGGYTF
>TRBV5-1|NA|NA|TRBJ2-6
TGCGCCAGCAGCTTGATACCCATCAATGGGGCCAACGTCCTGACTTTC
CASSLIPINGANVLTF
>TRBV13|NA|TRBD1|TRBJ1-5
TGTGCCAGCAGCTTAAACAGGGGGTTAGATCAGCCCCAGCATTTT
CASSLNRGLDQPQHF
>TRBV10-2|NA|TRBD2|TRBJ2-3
TGCGCCAGCAGTGAGACCCCTAGCGGGAGTTCAGATACGCAGTATTTT
CASSETPSGSSDTQYF
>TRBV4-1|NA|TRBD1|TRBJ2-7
TGCGCCAGCAGCCAACCGGGACAGGGCTACGAGCAGTACTTC
CASSQPGQGYEQYF
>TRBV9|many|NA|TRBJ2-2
TGTGCCAGCAGCGTAGTTGCGGGGAACACCGGGGAGCTGTTTTTT
CASSVVAGNTGELFF
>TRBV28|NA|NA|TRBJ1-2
TGTGCCAGCAGTTTATTTGGCTACACCTTC
CASSLFGYTF
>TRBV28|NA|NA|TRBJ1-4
TGTGCCAGCAGTCTCCCCTCAAGGGCTGAAAAACTGTTTTTT
CASSLPSRAEKLFF
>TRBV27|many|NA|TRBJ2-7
TGTGCCAGCAGCCGCCGGGGCCCCTACGAGCAGTACTTC
CASSRRGPYEQYF
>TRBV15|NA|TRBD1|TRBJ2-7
TGTGCCACCAGCATTGGGACAGGGGCCTCCTACGAGCAGTACTTC
CATSIGTGASYEQYF
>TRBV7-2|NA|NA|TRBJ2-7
TGTGCCAGCAGCTCCGGACTCCTTTTATCATACGAGCAGTACTTC
CASSSGLLLSYEQYF
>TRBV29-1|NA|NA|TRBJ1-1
TGCAGCGTTGAGGGGCAGCGAAACACTGAAGCTTTCTTT
CSVEGQRNTEAFF
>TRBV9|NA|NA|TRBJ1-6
TGTGCCAGCAGCCCGGACCGTTTCGAAAGTTCACCCCTCCACTTT
CASSPDRFESSPLHF